The 8 T cell receptor beta chains presented below share a single source sample, sequenced in a study of control samples from healthy donors and cancer patients. Sequencing was performed with immunoSEQ multiplex PCR; in TCRdb, only in-frame clones are kept and a portion is missing. The profile shows roughly 190,000 clones, about 91% of them singletons. Material: blood. These receptors originate from a man aged 25 to 40 in good health.

The CDR3 is CATSDLTDKYGGYTF. The DNA of the CDR3 is TGTGCCACCAGTGATTTGACAGATAAATACGGGGGCTACACCTTC. This chain connects TRBV24-1 to TRBJ1-2; D gene unclear. The germline gives CDR1 KGHDR, CDR2 SFDVKD. Trimming removed 0 bases at V and 8 bases at J, with 15 bases between. The CDR3 totals 15 residues.

The V call is TRBV6-6, the J call TRBJ2-3; the match to TRBD2 covers 7 bases. The germline gives CDR1 MNHNY, CDR2 SVGAGI (reference sequence). The J segment lost 6 bases and the V segment lost 2 bases, leaving 11 bases of the junction unmatched. The CDR3 totals 16 residues. The DNA of the CDR3 is TGTGCCAGCAGTTACGGCGGGACTAAGGCTGGGGATACGCAGTATTTT. As protein: CASSYGGTKAGDTQYF.

V gene TRBV12-3 or TRBV12-4 combines with J gene TRBJ2-7; the D is unclear. The germline V and J ends were trimmed by 6 bases and 0 bases, with 9 bases remaining between them. The CDR3 consists of 13 residues. CDR3 bases: TGTGCCAGCAGCCAAACGTACTCCTACGAGCAGTACTTC. Its protein is CASSQTYSYEQYF.

V gene TRBV2 combines with J gene TRBJ1-1; 8 bases fit TRBD1. The ends lost 7 bases at V and 1 base at J; junction bases unmatched: 8. Germline V gene lookup returns CDR1 SNHLY and CDR2 FYNNEI. There are 15 residues in the CDR3. CDR3 DNA: TGTGCCAGCACCCGAGAAGGACAGGGGAACACTGAAGCTTTCTTT. Its protein is CASTREGQGNTEAFF.

The V gene is TRBV6-5, the J gene TRBJ2-7; no definite D call. There are 14 residues in the CDR3. Between the trimmed V and J ends, which lost 2 bases and 2 bases, there was a span of 10 bases. CDR1 is MNHEY, CDR2 SVGAGI, per germline. The CDR3 loop reads CASSYDGVTYEQYF. The CDR3 DNA reads TGTGCCAGCAGTTACGATGGAGTTACCTACGAGCAGTACTTC.

This chain connects TRBV2 to TRBJ2-7; 8 positions agree with TRBD1. V lost 3 bases, J lost 3 bases, and 16 bases stayed unmatched. CDR1 and CDR2 (germline): SNHLY, FYNNEI. The length of the CDR3 is 18 residues. As DNA, the CDR3 is TGTGCCAGCAGTGACGGAAGAAAGACAGGGGCAGCTTTCTACGAGCAGTACTTC. It specifies CASSDGRKTGAAFYEQYF.

V usage is TRBV18 and J usage is TRBJ2-5; no reliable D call. Trimming removed 0 bases from V and 0 bases from J, with 2 bases in between. Germline CDR1 KGHSH, CDR2 LQKENI. The CDR3 spans 13 residues. As DNA, the CDR3 is TGTGCCAGCTCACCACCAGACCAAGAGACCCAGTACTTC. This translates into CASSPPDQETQYF.

The V call is TRBV7-8, the J call TRBJ1-5; D uncertain. Germline values: CDR1 SGHVS, CDR2 FQNEAQ. This CDR3 has 15 residues. Trimming cost V 7 bases and J 0 bases, with 13 bases left between them. CDR3 in amino acids: CASKGSLNSNQPQHF. As DNA, the CDR3 is TGTGCCAGCAAGGGATCCCTGAATAGCAATCAGCCCCAGCATTTT.